This T cell receptor (beta chain) was observed in a study of molecular identifiers for immune sequencing clone quantification. Study-wide findings and caveats: Identical TCR molecules sharing a barcode could underestimate highly expanded clone sizes. Jurkat TCR RNA spiked in from one cell (amid about 1 million naive cells) was reportedly detectable.

In this sample, this clonotype turned up many times. Its antigen is still unknown. Each CDR3 protein is one row after TCRdb ran MiXCR on the PCR reads. The sample records approximately 680,000 distinct CDR3 sequences, about 25% being singletons. The sample comprised naive CD8+ T cells from blood, with Jurkat cell RNA spiked in. The sample's subset: FACS-sorted CD8+CD4-CCR7+CD45RA+ naive T cells. This receptor was taken from a human donor in good health. Some libraries in this study had Jurkat cell RNA spiked in.

The CDR3: CASSIDGGSSYNEQFF. The CDR3, as DNA: TGTGCCAGTAGTATAGACGGGGGGAGCTCCTACAATGAGCAGTTCTTC. The chain has TRBV19 and TRBJ2-1; 7 positions match TRBD2. The CDR3 is 16 amino acids. J lost 0 bases, V lost 0 bases, and 2 bases had no gene match. Germline assignment: CDR1 LNHDA and CDR2 SQIVND (reference sequence).